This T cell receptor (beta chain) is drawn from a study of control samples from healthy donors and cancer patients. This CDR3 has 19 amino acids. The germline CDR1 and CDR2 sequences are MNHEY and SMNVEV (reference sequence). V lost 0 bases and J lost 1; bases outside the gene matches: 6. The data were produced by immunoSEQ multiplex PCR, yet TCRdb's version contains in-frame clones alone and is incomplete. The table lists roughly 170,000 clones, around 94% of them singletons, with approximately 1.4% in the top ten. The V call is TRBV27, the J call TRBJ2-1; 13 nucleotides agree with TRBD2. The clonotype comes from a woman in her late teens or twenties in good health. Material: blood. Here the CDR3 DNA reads TGTGCCAGCAGTTTATCGTGGACTAGCGGGAGAGTATCCTACAATGAGCAGTTCTTC. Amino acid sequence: CASSLSWTSGRVSYNEQFF.